Included here is one TCR beta chain sequence, with context. This specimen comes from a study of OX40 agonist ivuxolimab in advanced cancers. Background on the study: Across the patients, intravenous ivuxolimab was delivered every 2 weeks at 0.01 to 10 mg/kg. Enrollees could have had prior anti-PD-1, anti-PD-L1 or anti-CTLA-4 therapy, which about 40% had received.

The repertoire was sequenced with immunoSEQ multiplex PCR; TCRdb's copy has only in-frame clones and lacks some. The sample records about 50,000 clones, about nine tenths being singletons. Trimming removed 2 bases at V and 2 bases at J, with 7 bases between. CDR1 SGHDN and CDR2 FVKESK come from the germline V gene. This CDR3 region has 15 residues. The origin of this receptor is an adult with an advanced solid tumor such as melanoma, head and neck, liver or kidney cancer. The material sequenced was CD4+ or CD8+ T cells sorted from blood, taken in a trial of the OX40 agonist ivuxolimab. The genes are TRBV14 and TRBJ2-6; a possible D gene is TRBD1 (5 bases). CDR3 loop: CASSQWGAGANVLTF. The CDR3 DNA reads as TGTGCCAGCAGCCAATGGGGCGCTGGGGCCAACGTCCTGACTTTC.